This entry lists 22 T cell receptor beta chains sequenced from one sample in a study of long-term antiretroviral therapy in people with HIV. The assay, immunoSEQ v3.0, was run at survey level. The repertoire was sequenced with immunoSEQ multiplex PCR; TCRdb's copy has only in-frame clones and lacks some. The sample contains fewer than 40,000 clones, roughly 85% of which appear only once. The starting material was unsorted PBMCs, obtained 3.1 years after starting antiretroviral therapy. These receptors were collected from a woman aged 45 to 65 with HIV.

The chain has TRBV7-2 and TRBJ2-7; 8 bases map to TRBD2. The CDR3 contains 15 residues. Germline lookup yields CDR1 SGHTA and CDR2 FQGNSA. The V and J ends lost 0 bases and 4 bases, in that order; junction bases with no gene match: 5. CDR3 sequence: CASSLATSEVYEQYF. Here the CDR3 DNA reads TGTGCCAGCAGCTTAGCGACTAGCGAGGTATACGAGCAGTACTTC.

The chain has TRBV27 and TRBJ2-7; D unclear. Germline loops: CDR1 MNHEY, CDR2 SMNVEV (reference sequence). The length of the CDR3 is 16 residues. Trimming cost V 2 bases and J 3 bases, with 17 bases left between them. The CDR3 loop reads CASSLRRTTGGYEQYF. Written as DNA, the CDR3 is TGTGCCAGCAGTTTACGCCGTACGACTGGCGGCTACGAGCAGTACTTC.

CDR3 bases: TGTGCCAGCAGCCAAGCGGGGGGACAGCAATCCTACGAGCAGTACTTC. Protein product: CASSQAGGQQSYEQYF. The chain uses TRBV4-2 and TRBJ2-7; perhaps D is TRBD1 or TRBD2 (7 bases each). The CDR3 loop spans 16 amino acids. Trimming pared 1 base from V and 1 base from J, leaving 14 bases between. CDR1 is LGHNA, CDR2 YNFKEQ, per germline.

The rearrangement joins TRBV7-6 to TRBJ2-3; TRBD1 aligns across 7 bases. J gave up 3 bases and V 6 bases, and 6 bases lay outside the gene matches. The CDR3 covers 14 residues. Germline V lookup: CDR1 SGHVS, CDR2 FNYEAQ. This chain's CDR3 is CASRRQGRTDTQYF. In nucleotides, the CDR3 is TGTGCCAGCAGACGACAGGGAAGGACAGATACGCAGTATTTT.

This chain joins TRBV18 and TRBJ1-1; 7 bases align to TRBD1. Germline CDR1 KGHSH, CDR2 LQKENI. V lost 3 bases and J lost 1; bases outside the gene matches: 5. This CDR3 spans 15 amino acids. CDR3 sequence reads: CASSPTGQSNTEAFF. Here the CDR3 DNA reads TGTGCCAGCTCACCGACGGGACAGTCGAACACTGAAGCTTTCTTT. The full variable domain, in which reference TRBV18 and TRBJ1-1 provide the parts outside the CDR3, is NAGVMQNPRHLVRRRGQEARLRCSPMKGHSHVYWYRQLPEEGLKFMVYLQKENIIDESGMPKERFSAEFPKEGPSILRIQQVVRGDSAAYFCASSPTGQSNTEAFFGQGTRLTVV.

The chain couples TRBV6-1 to TRBJ2-7; 10 bases agree with TRBD1. The length of the CDR3 is 16 residues. V dropped 0 bases and J dropped 4; count of bases not matched to a gene: 6. CDR1 MNHNS and CDR2 SASEGT come from the germline V gene. DNA of the CDR3: TGTGCCAGCAGTGAAGCTGGGACAGGGGCTTGGTACGAGCAGTACTTC. Its translation: CASSEAGTGAWYEQYF.

The chain has TRBV6-4 and TRBJ2-1; 14 bases agree with TRBD2. Germline trimming cut 0 bases from V and 0 bases from J; bases unmatched to any gene: 7. Germline CDR1 MRHNA, CDR2 SNTAGT. CDR3 length: 20 amino acids. CDR3 protein: CASSDSWTSGGPSSYNEQFF. In DNA, the CDR3 is TGTGCCAGCAGTGACTCTTGGACTAGCGGGGGGCCAAGCTCCTACAATGAGCAGTTCTTC.

This clone was counted once. The chain is built from TRBV9 and TRBJ1-6; D remains unclear. The CDR3 sequence is 14 residues long. Germline lookup yields CDR1 SGDLS and CDR2 YYNGEE. Trimming removed 0 bases from V and 5 bases from J, with 6 bases in between. The DNA for the CDR3 is TGTGCCAGCAGCGTAGTGTCAGATAATTCACCCCTCCACTTT. Translating gives CASSVVSDNSPLHF.

V gene TRBV2 combines with J gene TRBJ2-2, with TRBD1 as a possible D gene (6 bases). Germline V gene sequence: CDR1 SNHLY, CDR2 FYNNEI. The CDR3 contains 14 residues. V was shortened by 7 bases and J by 1 base, with 10 bases between the two germline ends. CDR3 sequence reads: CASKRTVNTGELFF. The DNA for the CDR3 is TGTGCCAGCAAGCGGACAGTGAACACCGGGGAGCTGTTTTTT. Based on the CDR3 plus reference TRBV2 and TRBJ2-2, the full variable domain is EPEVTQTPSHQVTQMGQEVILRCVPISNHLYFYWYRQILGQKVEFLVSFYNNEISEKSEIFDDQFSVERPDGSNFTLKIRSTKLEDSAMYFCASKRTVNTGELFFGEGSRLTVL.

This clone was counted once. The chain joins TRBV7-9 to TRBJ2-1, with D tentatively TRBD2 (6 bases). Germline CDR1 SEHNR, CDR2 FQNEAQ (reference sequence). The germline V and J ends were trimmed by 5 bases and 4 bases, with 21 bases remaining between them. This CDR3 region has 17 residues. CDR3 sequence: CASSPEGPSPGYNEQFF. The CDR3 coding sequence is TGTGCCAGCAGCCCGGAGGGCCCCAGTCCCGGATACAATGAGCAGTTCTTC.

The chain recombines TRBV11-2 with TRBJ2-2, with unresolved D. The CDR3 contains 14 residues. V gave up 2 bases and J gave up 2 bases, with 6 bases separating them. CDR1 is SGHAT and CDR2 is FQNNGV in the germline V gene. The CDR3 loop is CASSLKGNTGELFF. CDR3 in DNA: TGTGCCAGCAGCTTAAAGGGTAACACCGGGGAGCTGTTTTTT. The whole variable domain, filled in from reference TRBV11-2 and TRBJ2-2, reads EAGVAQSPRYKIIEKRQSVAFWCNPISGHATLYWYQQILGQGPKLLIQFQNNGVVDDSQLPKDRFSAERLKGVDSTLKIQPAKLEDSAVYLCASSLKGNTGELFFGEGSRLTVL.

This chain joins TRBV9 and TRBJ1-2; TRBD1 matches at 7 bases. The germline V gene has CDR1 SGDLS and CDR2 YYNGEE. This CDR3 is built from 16 residues. With V trimmed by 3 bases and J by 6 bases, 14 bases remained unmatched. CDR3 region: CASSAGPGTDPNGYTF. CDR3 in DNA: TGTGCCAGCAGCGCCGGTCCCGGGACAGACCCGAATGGCTACACCTTC.

This rearrangement joins TRBV10-2 to TRBJ1-6; 9 positions match TRBD1. V dropped 7 bases and J dropped 7; count of bases not matched to a gene: 5. The CDR3 is 14 residues long. The germline V gene has CDR1 WSHSY and CDR2 SAAADI. The DNA for the CDR3 is TGCGCCAGCACCTCAGACAGGGGGAATTCACCCCTCCACTTT. The encoded protein is CASTSDRGNSPLHF.

J is TRBJ2-1 and V is TRBV7-3, with 7 bases aligning to TRBD2. This CDR3 has 17 amino acids. Germline assignment: CDR1 SGHTA and CDR2 FQGTGA. The J segment lost 4 bases and the V segment lost 0 bases, leaving 9 bases of the junction unmatched. The CDR3 sequence: CASSLTSGPAGYNEQFF. In DNA, the CDR3 is TGTGCCAGCAGCTTAACTTCCGGTCCAGCGGGGTACAATGAGCAGTTCTTC.

The chain recombines TRBV5-1 with TRBJ1-2; D unclear. CDR3 length: 14 residues. V lost 0 bases and J 4 bases, leaving 10 bases between the germline ends. Germline-derived CDR1 and CDR2 are SGHRS and YFSETQ. Here the CDR3 reads CASSLVSGSYGYTF. The CDR3 coding sequence is TGCGCCAGCAGCTTGGTTAGTGGTTCCTATGGCTACACCTTC.

This clone was seen a few times. The chain links TRBV7-6 to TRBJ1-4; D call uncertain. The CDR3 loop spans 14 amino acids. Trimming shortened V by 4 bases and J by 6 bases, and 12 bases separated the two germline ends. The germline gives CDR1 SGHVS, CDR2 FNYEAQ. CDR3 sequence (DNA): TGTGCCAGCAGCTCTGGGCCAGATGATGAAAAACTGTTTTTT. As protein: CASSSGPDDEKLFF.

The rearrangement links TRBV10-2 to TRBJ1-2, with D uncertain. Per germline, CDR1 WSHSY and CDR2 SAAADI. Trimming removed 3 bases from V and 2 bases from J, with 7 bases in between. The CDR3 is 13 amino acids. CDR3 DNA: TGCGCCAGCAGTGACATGGGGAACTATGGCTACACCTTC. Its protein product is CASSDMGNYGYTF.

The V and J genes are TRBV5-5 and TRBJ1-2, with 7 bases aligning to TRBD1. The CDR3 totals 16 residues. Germline V lookup: CDR1 SGHKS, CDR2 YYEKEE (reference sequence). The V and J ends lost 0 bases and 7 bases, in that order; junction bases with no gene match: 12. Written as DNA, the CDR3 is TGTGCCAGCAGCTTGGAGGGGGCTAACGGGGGAGGTGGCTACACCTTC. Its protein product is CASSLEGANGGGGYTF.

The rearrangement links TRBV7-9 to TRBJ2-1, with unresolved D. The CDR3 is 12 amino acids. The germline V and J ends were trimmed by 1 base and 8 bases, with 6 bases remaining between them. The germline gives CDR1 SEHNR, CDR2 FQNEAQ (reference sequence). CDR3 DNA: TGTGCCAGCAGCTTAGTGGGGTATGAGCAGTTCTTC. Its translation: CASSLVGYEQFF.

The gene calls are TRBV19 and TRBJ1-6; no firm D call. Germline V gene lookup returns CDR1 LNHDA and CDR2 SQIVND (reference sequence). The CDR3 sequence is 16 residues long. Trimming left V 3 bases short and J 0 bases short, with 9 bases between. CDR3 sequence: CASSIGRSSYNSPLHF. The CDR3 DNA is TGTGCCAGTAGTATCGGCAGGAGCTCCTATAATTCACCCCTCCACTTT.

The chain uses TRBV6-6 and TRBJ2-2, with D possibly matching TRBD2 (7 bases). The CDR3 spans 13 residues. The germline gives CDR1 MNHNY, CDR2 SVGAGI (reference sequence). V lost 8 bases to trimming and J lost 5 bases, with 12 bases between them. As DNA, the CDR3 is TGTGCCAGCCGGGGGGCCGGGACCGGGGAGCTGTTTTTT. Its protein product is CASRGAGTGELFF.

Only one count was recorded for this clone. The chain combines TRBV5-6 with TRBJ2-4; D perhaps matches TRBD1 (6 bases). Germline lookup yields CDR1 SGHDT and CDR2 YYEEEE. The germline V and J ends were trimmed by 5 bases and 6 bases, with 15 bases remaining between them. This CDR3 is 14 amino acids long. The CDR3 coding sequence is TGTGCCAGCAGTCGTGGACAGAGGGGAAACATTCAGTACTTC. This sequence encodes CASSRGQRGNIQYF.